These 27 T cell receptor beta chains share one sample of origin, sequenced in a study of graft-versus-host responses after intestinal transplantation. Sequencing used immunoSEQ multiplex PCR; TCRdb keeps in-frame clones, though not all of them. This table holds 80,000 or so clones, 92% found once. Source: PBMCs, taken 98 days after intestinal transplantation. These receptors were collected from a human patient who received an intestinal transplant, so some T cells may come from the graft donor.

V and J are TRBV18 and TRBJ1-6, with a weak D call TRBD1 (5 bases). Germline assignment: CDR1 KGHSH and CDR2 LQKENI. Trimming removed 4 bases from V and 0 bases from J, with 10 bases in between. The CDR3 has 16 residues. The CDR3 region is CASSLRGTSYNSPLHF. The CDR3 region has the DNA TGTGCCAGCTCACTTCGCGGGACCTCCTATAATTCACCCCTCCACTTT.

V usage is TRBV27 and J usage is TRBJ2-3; D is ambiguous. The CDR3 runs 12 residues. Germline CDR1 is MNHEY and CDR2 is SMNVEV (reference sequence). V shed 7 bases and J shed 1 base, with 6 bases lying between them. The CDR3, as DNA: TGTGCCAGCACCGACCGCACAGATACGCAGTATTTT. Translating it yields CASTDRTDTQYF.

The chain carries TRBV11-2 and TRBJ1-1; 8 nucleotides match TRBD1. From germline, CDR1 is SGHAT and CDR2 FQNNGV. This CDR3 comprises 16 residues. Trimming at V came to 1 base and at J to 0 bases, leaving 4 bases not matched to a gene. CDR3 bases: TGTGCCAGCAGCTTAGGGGACAGGAGTATGAACACTGAAGCTTTCTTT. The encoded protein is CASSLGDRSMNTEAFF. Together with reference TRBV11-2 and TRBJ1-1, the CDR3 gives the full variable domain: EAGVAQSPRYKIIEKRQSVAFWCNPISGHATLYWYQQILGQGPKLLIQFQNNGVVDDSQLPKDRFSAERLKGVDSTLKIQPAKLEDSAVYLCASSLGDRSMNTEAFFGQGTRLTVV.

This rearrangement joins TRBV2 to TRBJ1-5; TRBD1 matches at 7 bases. The CDR3 sequence is 18 residues long. Germline V gene sequence: CDR1 SNHLY, CDR2 FYNNEI. With V trimmed by 6 bases and J by 0 bases, 14 bases remained unmatched. CDR3 in amino acids: CASSGQDGIFYSNQPQHF. The CDR3, as DNA: TGTGCCAGCAGCGGACAGGACGGAATCTTTTATAGCAATCAGCCCCAGCATTTT.

The J gene is TRBJ2-7, the V gene TRBV9; the D is unclear. Germline V gives CDR1 SGDLS, CDR2 YYNGEE. Trimming took 0 bases from V and 2 from J, leaving 9 bases between them. The CDR3 consists of 14 residues. CDR3 sequence: CASSVAAATYEQYF. CDR3 nucleotides: TGTGCCAGCAGCGTAGCTGCAGCTACCTACGAGCAGTACTTC.

The V and J genes are TRBV6-5 and TRBJ2-7; D is perhaps TRBD1 (5 bases). Germline V gene lookup returns CDR1 MNHEY and CDR2 SVGAGI. The V and J ends lost 7 bases and 0 bases respectively, with 13 bases between them. The CDR3 runs 14 residues. CDR3 sequence: CASNPGQGSYEQYF. The CDR3 region has the DNA TGTGCCAGCAATCCAGGACAAGGCTCCTACGAGCAGTACTTC.

The rearrangement uses TRBV19 and TRBJ1-2; D is ambiguous. Trimming left V 0 bases short and J 3 bases short, with 5 bases between. This CDR3 has 13 residues. Germline lookup yields CDR1 LNHDA and CDR2 SQIVND (reference sequence). DNA for the CDR3: TGTGCCAGTAGTATAGATGGGTACTATGGCTACACCTTC. It translates to CASSIDGYYGYTF.

This chain links TRBV21-1 with TRBJ2-4; TRBD1 is the table's D call and was not checked against the DNA. TRBV21-1 is listed as a pseudogene. The CDR3 loop spans 14 amino acids. CDR3 protein: CAIYDRVDENIQYF. The CDR3 DNA follows: TGTGCCATCTATGACAGGGTGGACGAAAACATTCAGTACTTC.

The chain employs TRBV9 and TRBJ2-7, with D possibly TRBD2 on 6 matching bases. The CDR3 loop spans 15 amino acids. V was trimmed by 0 bases and J by 1 base, leaving 11 bases between them. Germline V gives CDR1 SGDLS, CDR2 YYNGEE. The CDR3 loop is CASSVEVAVSYEQYF. CDR3 DNA: TGTGCCAGCAGCGTAGAAGTAGCGGTTTCCTACGAGCAGTACTTC.

The rearrangement joins TRBV9 to TRBJ2-3; D not resolved. With 4 bases removed from V and 0 bases from J, the gap between germline ends came to 18 bases. This CDR3 has 17 amino acids. Germline loops: CDR1 SGDLS, CDR2 YYNGEE. The CDR3 region has the DNA TGTGCCAGCAGCCAGCTGCTTGACCCAGAAAGCACAGATACGCAGTATTTT. This encodes CASSQLLDPESTDTQYF.

The chain recombines TRBV4-1 with TRBJ2-5; D is perhaps TRBD2 (6 bases). The CDR3 has 18 amino acids. The V and J ends lost 4 bases and 1 base respectively, with 22 bases between them. Germline loops: CDR1 MGHRA, CDR2 YSYEKL. CDR3 sequence (DNA): TGCGCCAGCAGCCCTCTGTTTAGGAGGGGCGCTTCCCAAGAGACCCAGTACTTC. Its translation: CASSPLFRRGASQETQYF.

This chain links TRBV19 with TRBJ2-7, with 10 positions matching TRBD1. Germline V gene sequence: CDR1 LNHDA, CDR2 SQIVND (reference sequence). This CDR3 has 15 residues. With 5 bases clipped from V and 7 bases from J, the junction kept 11 bases outside the gene matches. CDR3 DNA: TGTGCCAGTAGTCCTCTAGGGACAGGGGCGAGGGAGCAGTACTTC. The encoded protein is CASSPLGTGAREQYF.

The chain uses TRBV28 and TRBJ1-2; no reliable D call. This CDR3 is 13 amino acids long. The V and J ends lost 9 bases and 3 bases respectively, with 14 bases between them. CDR1 MDHEN and CDR2 SYDVKM come from the germline V gene. CDR3 region: CASGGESHYGYTF. Written as DNA, the CDR3 is TGTGCCAGTGGCGGGGAATCGCACTATGGCTACACCTTC.

The chain uses TRBV2 and TRBJ2-1; a weak D match, TRBD1 (5 bases). The germline V gene encodes CDR1 SNHLY and CDR2 FYNNEI. CDR3 length equals 13 residues. The CDR3 spells CAEGVGPLNEQFF. The CDR3 nucleotides are TGTGCAGAAGGGGTAGGGCCCCTAAATGAGCAGTTCTTC.

The rearrangement links TRBV15 to TRBJ1-2; TRBD1 matches at 7 bases. Germline CDR1 LNHNV, CDR2 YYDKDF (reference sequence). V shed 0 bases and J 5 bases; nucleotides not matched to a gene: 15. The CDR3 extends over 18 amino acids. CDR3 sequence reads: CATSRDSRSTGRGYGYTF. The CDR3 coding sequence is TGTGCCACCAGCAGAGATTCCCGATCGACAGGGAGGGGGTATGGCTACACCTTC.

J is TRBJ1-2 and V is TRBV7-9; no definite D call. V shed 4 bases and J shed 4 bases, with 16 bases lying between them. This CDR3 contains 15 residues. The germline V gene encodes CDR1 SEHNR and CDR2 FQNEAQ (reference sequence). CDR3 nucleotides: TGTGCCAGCAGCTCCCCGCCGCTGTATTTCTATGGCTACACCTTC. It encodes CASSSPPLYFYGYTF.

V gene TRBV5-6 combines with J gene TRBJ2-7; D possibly matches TRBD1 or TRBD2 (5 bases each). CDR3 length: 15 residues. Germline-derived CDR1 and CDR2 are SGHDT and YYEEEE. V was cut by 5 bases and J by 1 base, with 16 bases left in between. CDR3 loop: CASRFRGVGSYEQYF. The CDR3, as DNA: TGTGCCAGCAGATTCCGAGGGGTAGGATCCTACGAGCAGTACTTC.

The gene calls are TRBV5-6 and TRBJ1-1; D gene uncertain. The length of the CDR3 is 13 residues. Looked up from germline, CDR1 is SGHDT and CDR2 is YYEEEE. The germline V and J ends were trimmed by 0 bases and 1 base, with 4 bases remaining between them. The CDR3 coding sequence is TGTGCCAGCAGCTTGGCAGCGAACACTGAAGCTTTCTTT. Protein sequence: CASSLAANTEAFF.

This rearrangement joins TRBV4-1 to TRBJ2-7; D is unresolved. This CDR3 contains 11 residues. Germline CDR1 is MGHRA and CDR2 is YSYEKL. V was cut by 5 bases and J by 5 bases, with 7 bases left in between. Here the CDR3 DNA reads TGCGCCAGCAGCGCTAGTGACGAGCAGTACTTC. The encoded protein is CASSASDEQYF.

The J gene is TRBJ1-1, the V gene TRBV5-1; a weak D match, TRBD1 (6 bases). CDR1 is SGHRS and CDR2 is YFSETQ in the germline V gene. The CDR3 loop spans 13 amino acids. V lost 4 bases and J lost 1, with 8 bases in between. The CDR3 region has the DNA TGCGCCAGCAGCCTGACAGGGAACACTGAAGCTTTCTTT. Amino acid sequence: CASSLTGNTEAFF.

This chain links TRBV14 with TRBJ2-7; D call uncertain. The CDR3 length is 13 residues. The ends were cut back, 4 bases at V and 7 bases at J, with 14 bases in the middle. Germline values: CDR1 SGHDN, CDR2 FVKESK. The DNA of the CDR3 is TGTGCCAGCAGCCTCACCCCGGCCGGGGAGCAGTACTTC. Its translation is CASSLTPAGEQYF.

The CDR3 DNA is TGTGCCAGCAGCCATCCTCTTCTTCTAGCGGGGGGTTACAATGAGCAGTTCTTC. It codes for CASSHPLLLAGGYNEQFF. The chain combines TRBV7-2 with TRBJ2-1; 11 bases map to TRBD2. The CDR3 extends over 18 amino acids. With V trimmed by 5 bases and J by 4 bases, 13 bases remained unmatched. Looked up from germline, CDR1 is SGHTA and CDR2 is FQGNSA.

The rearrangement links TRBV6-1 to TRBJ1-5; TRBD1 is a possible D gene (5 bases). Germline loops: CDR1 MNHNS, CDR2 SASEGT. The CDR3 spans 14 residues. V shed 6 bases and J shed 1 base, with 10 bases lying between them. CDR3 DNA sequence: TGTGCCAGCAGATCGGGGGGAAGCAATCAGCCCCAGCATTTT. The encoded protein is CASRSGGSNQPQHF.

The chain employs TRBV2 and TRBJ1-3; TRBD1 might be the D (6 bases). The CDR3 contains 15 residues. V was pared by 4 bases and J by 4 bases, with 14 bases between. Germline-derived CDR1 and CDR2 are SNHLY and FYNNEI. CDR3 sequence reads: CASSAGATSGNTIYF. CDR3 DNA: TGTGCCAGCAGTGCGGGGGCTACGTCGGGAAACACCATATATTTT.

This rearrangement joins TRBV4-2 to TRBJ2-7; TRBD2 matches at 9 bases. Germline assignment: CDR1 LGHNA and CDR2 YNFKEQ. The V segment lost 3 bases and the J segment 0 bases; nucleotides outside the gene matches: 6. The CDR3 runs 16 residues. This CDR3 reads CASSHSGGSSSYEQYF. CDR3 coding DNA: TGTGCCAGCAGCCATAGCGGGGGTTCTAGCTCCTACGAGCAGTACTTC.

The chain recombines TRBV21-1 with TRBJ2-1; TRBD2 is the table's D call, not checked against the DNA. TRBV21-1 is an annotated pseudogene. The CDR3 is 16 amino acids. The CDR3 region has the DNA TGTGCCAGCAGACCCGAAAGCGGGAGTCACTACAATGAGCAGTTCTTC. Its translation is CASRPESGSHYNEQFF.

Regarding this clone: This sample also contains other DNA sequences that code for the same CDR3. The gene calls are TRBV6-1 and TRBJ1-5; D is ambiguous. The V end lost 8 bases, the J end lost 0 bases, and 14 bases lay between the germline ends. This CDR3 comprises 15 residues. The V gene's germline CDR1 is MNHNS and CDR2 SASEGT. The CDR3 nucleotides are TGTGCCAGCGTCGCCGGGCAGGTTAGCAATCAGCCCCAGCATTTT. It yields the protein CASVAGQVSNQPQHF.